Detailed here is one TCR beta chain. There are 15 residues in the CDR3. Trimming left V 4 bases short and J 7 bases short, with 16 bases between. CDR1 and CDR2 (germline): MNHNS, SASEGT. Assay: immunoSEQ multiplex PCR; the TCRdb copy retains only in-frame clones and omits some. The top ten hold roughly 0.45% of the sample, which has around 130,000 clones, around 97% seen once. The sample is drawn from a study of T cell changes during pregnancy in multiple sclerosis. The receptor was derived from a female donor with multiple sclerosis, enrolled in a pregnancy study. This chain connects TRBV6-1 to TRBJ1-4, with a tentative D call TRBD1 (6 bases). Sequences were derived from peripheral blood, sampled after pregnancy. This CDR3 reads CASSGRGGRFEKLFF. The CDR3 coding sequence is TGTGCCAGCAGTGGCCGGGGGGGGCGTTTTGAAAAACTGTTTTTT.